These T cell receptor beta chains were read from a single sample in a study of spatial heterogeneity in lung cancer. TCRdb itself ran the 5' RACE reads through MiXCR, one entry per CDR3 protein. This sample has 20,000 to 30,000 distinct CDR3 sequences; 8.8% occur once, and the top ten carry approximately 7.5%. This sample comprised lung tumor tissue, obtained at surgery. All receptors come from a male donor with early-stage non-small cell lung cancer. CDR3s include the opening cysteine and the closing phenylalanine or tryptophan. Fields, in order: D gene, J gene, clone size, V gene, CDR3 protein, CDR3 DNA. The D gene is left open where the match is weak. Expanded clones get a size class; other rows say once, few or many, or leave the size out.

TRBD1 TRBJ1-5 many TRBV5-6 CASSLQGINQPQHF TGTGCCAGCAGCCTACAGGGGATCAATCAGCCCCAGCATTTT
- TRBJ2-1 large TRBV12-3/TRBV12-4 CASSLLGEQFF TGTGCCAGCAGTTTATTGGGTGAGCAGTTCTTC
- TRBJ2-1 many TRBV7-6 CASSLRVVASYNEQFF TGTGCCAGCAGCTTAAGGGTAGTAGCGTCCTACAATGAGCAGTTCTTC
- TRBJ1-2 few TRBV5-1 CASSLMEGAGGYTF TGCGCCAGCAGCTTGATGGAAGGGGCAGGAGGCTACACCTTC
- TRBJ2-7 many TRBV5-6 CASRSEVGGTYEQYF TGTGCCAGCAGGTCCGAGGTCGGGGGAACCTACGAGCAGTACTTC
- TRBJ1-5 many TRBV7-2 CASIPPEGDPSPNQPQHF TGTGCCAGCATCCCCCCGGAGGGCGACCCATCCCCTAATCAGCCCCAGCATTTT
- TRBJ1-5 - TRBV5-5 CASSLTRGNQPQHF TGTGCCAGCAGCTTGACGCGCGGCAATCAGCCCCAGCATTTT
- TRBJ2-2 many TRBV7-2 CASSRPGGRGNTGELFF TGTGCCAGCAGTCGGCCCGGGGGGCGGGGTAACACCGGGGAGCTGTTTTTT
- TRBJ2-2 few TRBV2 CASRQENTGELFF TGTGCCAGCAGACAGGAGAACACCGGGGAGCTGTTTTTT
- TRBJ2-1 many TRBV16 CASSHTGEVTNEQFF TGTGCCAGCAGCCACACAGGGGAGGTCACGAATGAGCAGTTCTTC
TRBD2 TRBJ2-2 - TRBV4-2 CASSRGGLAGANGELFF TGTGCCAGCAGCCGGGGCGGACTAGCGGGAGCTAACGGGGAGCTGTTTTTT
- TRBJ1-5 many TRBV28 CASSFWKVGNQPQHF TGTGCCAGCAGTTTTTGGAAGGTGGGCAATCAGCCCCAGCATTTT
- TRBJ1-4 many TRBV12-3/TRBV12-4 CASSQNLELFF TGTGCCAGCAGTCAGAATCTGGAACTGTTTTTT
- TRBJ2-1 many TRBV29-1 CSVGDGGSYNEQFF TGCAGCGTTGGAGATGGGGGCTCCTACAATGAGCAGTTCTTC
- TRBJ2-5 many TRBV7-2 CASSLTAKTAQYF TGTGCCAGCAGCTTGACGGCGAAGACGGCCCAGTACTTC
TRBD2 TRBJ2-7 many TRBV6-2/TRBV6-3 CASSAQAGGLEQYF TGTGCCAGCAGTGCGCAAGCGGGAGGTCTCGAGCAGTACTTC
- TRBJ2-2 many TRBV29-1 CSVGSWTGELFF TGCAGCGTTGGGTCGTGGACCGGGGAGCTGTTTTTT
TRBD2 TRBJ2-3 - TRBV6-1 CASSDLGLAGVDTQYF TGTGCCAGCAGTGATCTGGGACTAGCGGGAGTAGATACGCAGTATTTT
- TRBJ2-2 - TRBV7-2 CASSLRGGSNTGELFF TGTGCCAGCAGCCTGAGAGGAGGTTCGAACACCGGGGAGCTGTTTTTT
TRBD1 TRBJ2-7 many TRBV10-3 CAISESGTATYEQYF TGTGCCATCAGTGAGAGTGGGACAGCCACCTACGAGCAGTACTTC
TRBD2 TRBJ2-2 many TRBV6-5 CASSYVASGSGELFF TGTGCCAGCAGTTACGTGGCTAGCGGGAGCGGGGAGCTGTTTTTT
- TRBJ2-1 many TRBV7-9 CASSLVSGRAENEQFF TGTGCCAGCAGCTTAGTGTCGGGTAGGGCTGAGAATGAGCAGTTCTTC
TRBD1 TRBJ2-7 many TRBV7-7 CASSFDRGYEQYF TGTGCTAGCAGCTTCGACAGGGGATACGAGCAGTACTTC
- TRBJ1-3 many TRBV7-9 CASSPQSSGNTIYF TGTGCCAGCAGCCCCCAAAGCTCTGGAAACACCATATATTTT
TRBD2 TRBJ2-5 many TRBV3-1 CASSPTSGGQLETQYF TGTGCCAGCAGCCCGACTAGCGGGGGACAATTAGAGACCCAGTACTTC
- TRBJ2-7 many TRBV6-1 CASSEETGRVYEQYF TGTGCCAGCAGTGAGGAAACGGGACGGGTCTACGAGCAGTACTTC
TRBD1 TRBJ2-3 few TRBV10-3 CAISLQGSNTDTQYF TGTGCCATCAGTCTACAGGGGTCAAACACAGATACGCAGTATTTT
- TRBJ2-5 few TRBV11-2 CASSSSRGPETQYF TGTGCCAGCAGCTCCTCCCGGGGTCCAGAGACCCAGTACTTC
- TRBJ1-2 many TRBV28 CASRSGVGYTF TGTGCCAGCAGGTCTGGTGTTGGCTACACCTTC
- TRBJ2-3 many TRBV28 CASASFTDTQYF TGTGCCAGCGCCTCCTTCACAGATACGCAGTATTTT
- TRBJ2-5 many TRBV5-1 CASSPEKETQYF TGCGCCAGCAGCCCAGAAAAAGAGACCCAGTACTTC
- TRBJ1-5 many TRBV29-1 CSAAKENQPQHF TGCAGCGCCGCTAAAGAAAATCAGCCCCAGCATTTT
TRBD2 TRBJ2-5 - TRBV6-5 CASSFAGDVETQYF TGTGCCAGCAGTTTTGCGGGAGATGTAGAGACCCAGTACTTC
TRBD1 TRBJ2-4 many TRBV28 CASRTQGMGKNIQYF TGTGCCAGCAGGACACAGGGGATGGGCAAAAACATTCAGTACTTC
- TRBJ1-2 many TRBV2 CASSEAKTGHGYTF TGTGCCAGCAGTGAAGCCAAGACTGGTCATGGCTACACCTTC
- TRBJ2-3 many TRBV5-1 CASSLGGPSTDTQYF TGCGCCAGCAGCTTGGGGGGACCTAGCACAGATACGCAGTATTTT